This T cell receptor (beta chain) was sequenced during a study of blood T cells in healthy people across ages (dated by TCRdb to about 2015). For the wider study: In model experiments, template switching captured roughly one uniquely barcoded TCR beta cDNA molecule for every two T cells. The study measured age-related changes in TCR beta repertoire diversity using deep sequencing normalized with unique cDNA molecular identifiers. The donors were split into four age groups: young (average about 15 years), middle-aged (more than 35), aged (about 56) and long-lived (approximately 80). To avoid experimental bias, donors of different ages were spread randomly across the sequencing lanes. Two additional independent replicas of 1 million unique cDNA reads from the same blood draw were analyzed for two donors (one aged 18 to 29 and one aged 80 or older).

The germline V gene specifies SNHLY as CDR1 and FYNNEI as CDR2. The V end gives up 7 bases and the J end 7 bases, leaving 11 bases in the junction not matched to a gene. The CDR3 holds 15 amino acids from the cysteine to the phenylalanine. Only the CDR3 region is kept as DNA, spanning 45 bases read in frame from base 1. Overall results and qualifications from the work: Estimates of total diversity from one million sequenced T cells were regarded as lower bounds and underestimates. A strong correlation was found between observed TCR beta diversity and the percentage of naive T cells measured by flow cytometry. Because donor CMV infection status was unknown, age-related changes in expanded clonotypes were potentially confounded. Bulk unsorted PBMC profiling prevented conclusive comparison of naive and antigen-experienced compartments. As age increased, observed TCR beta diversity per million T cells dropped in a roughly linear way, and a significant reduction was already evident by age 40. Compared with the aged group, the long-lived group had more naive CD4+ T cells, fewer expanded clones and increased TCR diversity, a pattern suggesting age selection.

On this clonotype: Its antigen target is currently unknown. Base qualities are not provided; no much larger clone lies one nucleotide away.

Libraries were constructed by 5' RACE. TCRdb names Illumina HiSeq 2500 as the instrument used. A second PCR of roughly 7 to 11 cycles was performed with a sample-barcoded 5' primer and a J-beta primer mix. A unique molecular identifier was introduced onto each TCR beta cDNA molecule by a template-switch 5' adaptor carrying 12 random nucleotides. Each sample yielded at least 3 million CDR3-containing paired-end reads. All of the RNA was converted into first-strand cDNA using the Mint cDNA synthesis kit, with a TRBC-specific oligonucleotide serving as the primer. All cDNA was treated with uracil-DNA glycosylase and then went through a first 18-cycle PCR with the universal primers M1SS and BC2_uni_R. In the original analysis: For normalization, 1 million high-quality reads, each with a distinct molecular identifier, were randomly selected from each sample. Reads sharing molecular identifiers were discarded rather than binned into consensus sequences. MiTCR, set to a Q25 quality threshold and the strictest error-elimination algorithm, was used for CDR3 identification, clonotype clustering and error correction. A nonparametric unseen species model with Euler transformation was used to estimate a lower bound on total TCR beta diversity. TCRdb applied fastp at Q25 and MiXCR to the public reads, then kept only in-frame beta chains. Here each entry gathers all rows of one CDR3 protein and keeps the most common genes and DNA. None of the V and J calls come from the authors' own analysis; TCRdb made them. The sample data list hundreds of thousands of distinct CDR3 sequences, and about 40% of these were observed just once. The top ten clonotypes cover roughly 19% of the sample.

Donors were a few dozen systemically healthy Caucasian individuals from Russia aged roughly 6 to 90 years. Each donor gave ten milliliters of peripheral blood, collected into EDTA-treated Vacutainer tubes. PBMCs were isolated by Ficoll-Paque density-gradient centrifugation, with at least 6 million obtained per sample. Total RNA, at least 6 micrograms per sample, was extracted from PBMCs with Trizol reagent. For every donor, an aliquot of PBMCs went through flow cytometry to measure the percentages of naive CD45RAhigh/CD27high T cells. This sequence was found in a woman aged 60-70 years in good health. The sample taken for sequencing was blood. Here the chain combines TRBV2 and TRBJ2-1; TRBD1 matches 9 bases in the middle. The nucleotide sequence is given as TGTGCCAGCATCGGTGGGACAGGGAACTCTAATGAGCAGTTCTTC. This translates into CASIGGTGNSNEQFF.